A single sample gave rise to the 11 T cell receptor beta chains below, sequenced in a study of cytomegalovirus exposure and HLA in healthy donors. PCR involved 60 Vbeta and 13 Jbeta primers. The assay was immunoSEQ multiplex PCR, and TCRdb's table has in-frame clones only and misses some. The data contain 200,000 to 300,000 clones, approximately 82% of them seen just once; the ten biggest clones take up approximately 8.4%. Material: PBMCs. All receptors derive from a woman aged 55-69 years in good health and CMV-seropositive.

V usage is TRBV10-3 and J usage is TRBJ2-5; 7 bases line up with TRBD2. Germline V gives CDR1 ENHRY, CDR2 SYGVKD. The junction had 4 bases not matched to a gene; V was cut back by 4 bases and J by 5 bases. The CDR3 totals 13 residues. The DNA for the CDR3 is TGTGCCATCAGTGGGACTAGTTTTGAGACCCAGTACTTC. Translated: CAISGTSFETQYF.

This clone was detected only once. J is TRBJ1-4 and V is TRBV5-1; TRBD1 aligns across 9 bases. The CDR3 runs to 15 residues. J gave up 8 bases and V 3 bases, and 8 bases lay outside the gene matches. The germline CDR1 and CDR2 sequences are SGHRS and YFSETQ. CDR3 protein: CASSSSQGADEKLFF. For the CDR3, the DNA is TGCGCCAGCAGCTCGTCACAGGGGGCCGACGAAAAACTGTTTTTT.

The chain recombines TRBV4-1 with TRBJ2-7; possibly TRBD2 for D (6 bases). There are 14 residues in the CDR3. The germline V gene encodes CDR1 MGHRA and CDR2 YSYEKL. Deletions cut 0 bases from V and 12 bases from J, with 18 bases between. DNA for the CDR3: TGCGCCAGCAGCCAAGAAACTAGCAGGGTTGTACTGTACTTC. Protein: CASSQETSRVVLYF.

This chain links TRBV4-1 with TRBJ1-6; weak D call: TRBD1 (6 bases). This CDR3 has 15 amino acids. Looked up from germline, CDR1 is MGHRA and CDR2 is YSYEKL. Trimming shortened V by 3 bases and J by 10 bases, and 16 bases separated the two germline ends. The CDR3 sequence: CASSHRRGDWSPLHF. The CDR3 bases are TGCGCCAGCAGCCATCGCAGGGGAGATTGGTCACCCCTCCACTTT.

Written as DNA, the CDR3 is TGTGCCAGTAGTACCGGACAGGGTAGGTACCAGCCCCAGCATTTT. Its translation: CASSTGQGRYQPQHF. The rearrangement uses TRBV19 and TRBJ1-5; 8 positions agree with TRBD1. Trimming took 4 bases from V and 7 from J; bases not matched to a gene: 9. The CDR3 spans 15 residues. The germline V gene has CDR1 LNHDA and CDR2 SQIVND (reference sequence).

This sequence joins TRBV28 and TRBJ2-1; 10 nucleotides agree with TRBD1. V shed 7 bases and J 9 bases; nucleotides not matched to a gene: 9. CDR3 length: 14 amino acids. Per the germline V gene, CDR1 is MDHEN and CDR2 is SYDVKM. The CDR3 loop reads CASTQIRDRGEQFF. The CDR3 nucleotides are TGTGCCAGCACCCAGATCCGGGACAGGGGTGAGCAGTTCTTC.

This chain connects TRBV15 to TRBJ1-4; 10 positions agree with TRBD1. CDR1 and CDR2 (germline): LNHNV, YYDKDF (reference sequence). V trimming: 2 bases; J trimming: 11 bases; junction bases outside the gene matches: 8. This CDR3 is 15 amino acids long. The CDR3 nucleotides are TGTGCCACCAGCAGATCCGGGACAGGGGTGTGGAAACTGTTTTTT. It translates to CATSRSGTGVWKLFF.

This clone has a handful of counts. The chain combines TRBV10-3 with TRBJ1-1; perhaps TRBD1 as D (6 bases). CDR3 length equals 12 residues. Germline values: CDR1 ENHRY, CDR2 SYGVKD. The V gene lost 11 bases and the J gene lost 1 base, with 11 bases spanning the gap. The CDR3 protein is CAFGQTNTEAFF. The CDR3 DNA reads as TGTGCCTTCGGACAGACGAACACTGAAGCTTTCTTT.

The gene calls are TRBV7-6 and TRBJ2-1; 9 nucleotides align to TRBD2. V lost 1 base to trimming and J lost 6 bases; unmatched junction nucleotides: 7. Germline V gives CDR1 SGHVS, CDR2 FNYEAQ. CDR3 length: 16 amino acids. CDR3 sequence: CASSLEAGGAGNEQFF. In DNA form, the CDR3 reads TGTGCCAGCAGCTTAGAGGCGGGAGGGGCGGGCAATGAGCAGTTCTTC.

This chain links TRBV28 with TRBJ2-7; the D gene is possibly TRBD1 (6 bases). TRBJ2-5 explains the end of the DNA better; the J call may be wrong. This CDR3 is built from 15 residues. CDR1 and CDR2 from the germline V gene are MDHEN and SYDVKM. CDR3 DNA sequence: TGTGCCAGCAGTCCGCTACCAGGGGCGGTCGAGACCCAGTACTTC. Its protein is CASSPLPGAVETQYF.

V is TRBV2 and J is TRBJ2-7; TRBD1 matches at 10 bases. The trim removed 6 bases at V and 5 bases at J, leaving 4 bases unmatched. The germline V gene encodes CDR1 SNHLY and CDR2 FYNNEI. CDR3 length: 13 amino acids. The CDR3 reads CASRTGGRDEQYF. The CDR3 bases are TGTGCCAGCAGGACAGGGGGCAGAGACGAGCAGTACTTC.